Detailed here is one T cell receptor (beta chain). The sample comes from a study of T cells expressing NK-cell markers. As for the study in general: The study drew TCR beta repertoires from sorted CD3+CD56+NKG2C+, CD3+CD56+NKG2C- and CD3+CD56-NKG2C+ T cells.

Germline values: CDR1 SQVTM, CDR2 ANQGSEA. The CDR3 totals 14 residues. The authors generated TCR beta cDNA through 5'RACE template switching with UMIs. TCRdb processed the 5' RACE reads again and assigns one entry to each CDR3 protein, with no DNA. The sample's table shows about 260,000 distinct CDR3 sequences. The TCR sequence derives from a man aged 18-30 years in good health. Sequenced input: blood T cells: a sorted CD56 or NKG2C T cell subset, CD4+ or CD8+ T cells, or bulk PBMC T cells (not recorded which). V gene TRBV29-1 combines with J gene TRBJ2-5; TCRdb lists TRBD1, though no DNA is available to test this call. CDR3 region: CSVEGHHRQETQYF.